These T cell receptor beta chains were read from a single sample in a study of T cell responses to AZD1222 COVID-19 vaccine. The table came from immunoSEQ multiplex PCR; TCRdb's copy has only in-frame clones and leaves some out. Found here are approximately 150,000 clones, 88% of them singletons; the top ten hold around 2.2%. The sample here was peripheral blood, taken on day 0 of AZD1222 vaccination. These receptor sequences come from an adult in good health. CDR3s include the opening cysteine and the closing phenylalanine or tryptophan.

TRBV6-6,TRBJ1-5,CASSPNDARGGNQPQHF
TRBV15,TRBJ2-7,CATSWGLAGGISSYEQYF
TRBV27,TRBJ1-6,CASSWGGGSYNSPLHF
TRBV30,TRBJ1-1,CAWEPGGSWNTEAFF
TRBV9,TRBJ2-1,CASSVEASGYNEQFF
TRBV9,TRBJ2-7,CASSASPVAGGYEQYF
TRBV12-5,TRBJ1-1,CASLPEAFF
TRBV10-3,TRBJ2-3,CAIRGQTDTQYF
TRBV5-6,TRBJ2-1,CASSLGPTGGNQFF
TRBV6-2/TRBV6-3,TRBJ1-1,CASSYRQGKGTEAFF
TRBV7-9,TRBJ2-5,CASSTVQETQYF
TRBV2,TRBJ2-1,CASRPYNEQFF
TRBV30,TRBJ1-6,CAWGAGTTNSPLHF
TRBV6-5,TRBJ2-2,CASKWQGNTGELFF
TRBV7-3,TRBJ2-3,CASSLTSGGFADTQYF
TRBV28,TRBJ2-7,CASSPTGRRGYEQYF
TRBV2,TRBJ1-5,CASSEEGLSNQPQHF